The clone carrying this T cell receptor (beta chain) is a singleton in its sample. Its specificity is unknown. This entry belongs to a study of cytomegalovirus exposure and HLA in healthy donors. Overall study: The 130 or so validation repertoires and the approximately 640 first-cohort repertoires shared a platform, a later analysis reported.

Germline CDR1 reads SGHAT; CDR2 reads FQNNGV. Losses at the gene ends were 5 bases for V and 1 base for J; bases not matched to a gene: 7. The CDR3 is 15 amino acids. Points from the study as a whole: The investigators catalogued 150 to 200 TCR beta chains as cytomegalovirus-associated.

The data were produced by immunoSEQ multiplex PCR, yet TCRdb's version contains in-frame clones alone and is incomplete. The sample records about 160,000 clones, about 85% being singletons. This receptor was identified in a man aged 25 to 40 in good health and CMV-seropositive. The sequencing sample was made of PBMCs. The rearrangement links TRBV11-2 to TRBJ2-7, with TRBD1 matching 8 bases. The CDR3 nucleotides are TGTGCCAGCAGCGTCCCGGGACAGGAGTCCTACGAGCAGTACTTC. It codes for CASSVPGQESYEQYF.